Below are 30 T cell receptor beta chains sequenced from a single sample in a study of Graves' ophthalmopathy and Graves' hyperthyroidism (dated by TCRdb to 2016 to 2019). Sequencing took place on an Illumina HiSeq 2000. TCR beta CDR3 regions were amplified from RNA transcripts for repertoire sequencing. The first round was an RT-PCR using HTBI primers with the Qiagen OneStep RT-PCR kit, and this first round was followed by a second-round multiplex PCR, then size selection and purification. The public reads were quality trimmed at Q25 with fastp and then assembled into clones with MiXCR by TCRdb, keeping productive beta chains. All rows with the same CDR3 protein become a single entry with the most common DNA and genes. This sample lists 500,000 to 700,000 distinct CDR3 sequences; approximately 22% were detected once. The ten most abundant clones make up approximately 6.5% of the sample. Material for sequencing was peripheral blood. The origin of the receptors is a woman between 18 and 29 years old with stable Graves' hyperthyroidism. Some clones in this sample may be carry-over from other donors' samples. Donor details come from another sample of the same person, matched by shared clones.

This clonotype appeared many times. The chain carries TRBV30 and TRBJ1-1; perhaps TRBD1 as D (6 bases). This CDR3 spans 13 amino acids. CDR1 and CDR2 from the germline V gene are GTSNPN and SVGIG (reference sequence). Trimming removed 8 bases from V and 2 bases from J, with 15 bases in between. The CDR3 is CAGWWGHNTEAFF. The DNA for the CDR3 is TGTGCCGGGTGGTGGGGACACAACACTGAAGCTTTCTTT.

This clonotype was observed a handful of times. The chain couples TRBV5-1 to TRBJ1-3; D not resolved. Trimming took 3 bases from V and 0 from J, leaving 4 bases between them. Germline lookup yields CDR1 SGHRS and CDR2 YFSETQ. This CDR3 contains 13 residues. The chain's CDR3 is CASSSGSGNTIYF. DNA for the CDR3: TGCGCCAGCAGCTCTGGCTCTGGAAACACCATATATTTT.

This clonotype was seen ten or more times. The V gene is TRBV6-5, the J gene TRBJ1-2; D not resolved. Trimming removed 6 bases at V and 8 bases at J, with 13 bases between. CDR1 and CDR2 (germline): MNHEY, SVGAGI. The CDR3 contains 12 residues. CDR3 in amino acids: CASRPALLGYTF. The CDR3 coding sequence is TGTGCCAGCAGGCCGGCGTTGTTAGGCTACACCTTC.

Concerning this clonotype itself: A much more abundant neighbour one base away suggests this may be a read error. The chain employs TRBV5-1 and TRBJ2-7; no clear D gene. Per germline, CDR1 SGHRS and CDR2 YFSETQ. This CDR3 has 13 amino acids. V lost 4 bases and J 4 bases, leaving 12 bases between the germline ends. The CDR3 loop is CASSALSGYEQYF. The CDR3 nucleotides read TGCGCCAGCAGCGCTCTATCGGGTTACGAGCAGTACTTC.

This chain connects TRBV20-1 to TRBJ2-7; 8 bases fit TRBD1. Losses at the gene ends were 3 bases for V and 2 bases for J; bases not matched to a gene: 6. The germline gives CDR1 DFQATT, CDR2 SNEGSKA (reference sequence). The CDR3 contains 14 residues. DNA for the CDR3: TGCAGTGCTAGCGGTGGGACAGGCACCTACGAGCAGTACTTC. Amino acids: CSASGGTGTYEQYF.

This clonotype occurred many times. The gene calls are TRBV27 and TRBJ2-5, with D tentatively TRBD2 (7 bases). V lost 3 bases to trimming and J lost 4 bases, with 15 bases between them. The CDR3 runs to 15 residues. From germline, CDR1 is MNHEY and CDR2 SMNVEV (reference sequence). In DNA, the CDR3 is TGTGCCAGCAGTTTGGGGGCGGGAGTAGGAGAGACCCAGTACTTC. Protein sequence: CASSLGAGVGETQYF.

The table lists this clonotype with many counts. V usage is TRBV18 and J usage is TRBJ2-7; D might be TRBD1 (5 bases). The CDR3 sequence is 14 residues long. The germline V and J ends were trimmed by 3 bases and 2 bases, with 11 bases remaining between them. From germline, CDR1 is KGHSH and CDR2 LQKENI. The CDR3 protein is CASSPSDRPYEQYF. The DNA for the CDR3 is TGTGCCAGCTCACCGAGCGACAGACCCTACGAGCAGTACTTC.

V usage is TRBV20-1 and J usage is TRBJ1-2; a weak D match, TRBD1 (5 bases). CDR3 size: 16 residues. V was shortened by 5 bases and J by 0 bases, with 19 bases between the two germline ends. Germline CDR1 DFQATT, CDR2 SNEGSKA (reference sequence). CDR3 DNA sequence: TGCAGTGCTCCAAGCCCCTGGGGGGATACTAACTATGGCTACACCTTC. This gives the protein CSAPSPWGDTNYGYTF.

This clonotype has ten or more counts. The CDR3 nucleotides are TGTGCCAGCAGTCCCCCCTCACATGGTACCGGGGAGCTGTTTTTT. Translation gives CASSPPSHGTGELFF. This sequence joins TRBV27 and TRBJ2-2; D not certain. V lost 5 bases, J lost 5 bases, and 15 bases lay in between. Germline V CDR1 and CDR2: MNHEY, SMNVEV (reference sequence). There are 15 residues in the CDR3.

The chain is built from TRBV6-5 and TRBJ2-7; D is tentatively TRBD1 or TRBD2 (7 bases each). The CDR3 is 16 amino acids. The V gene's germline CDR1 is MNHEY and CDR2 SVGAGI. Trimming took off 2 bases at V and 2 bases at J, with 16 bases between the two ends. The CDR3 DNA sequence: TGTGCCAGCAGTTACATGGGCAGGGGGGGCCCCTACGAGCAGTACTTC. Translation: CASSYMGRGGPYEQYF.

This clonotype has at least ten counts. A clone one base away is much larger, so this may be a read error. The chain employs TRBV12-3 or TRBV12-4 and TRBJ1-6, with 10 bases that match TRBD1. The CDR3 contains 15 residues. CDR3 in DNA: TGTGCCAGCAGCTACGGACAGGGGGGTAATTCACACCTCCACTTT. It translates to CASSYGQGGNSHLHF.

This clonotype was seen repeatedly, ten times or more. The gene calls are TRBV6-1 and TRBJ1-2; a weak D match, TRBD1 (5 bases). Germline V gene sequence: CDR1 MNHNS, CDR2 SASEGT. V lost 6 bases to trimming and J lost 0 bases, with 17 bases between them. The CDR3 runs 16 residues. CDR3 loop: CASSRDGSTSNYGYTF. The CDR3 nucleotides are TGTGCCAGCAGCAGGGACGGGAGTACATCTAACTATGGCTACACCTTC.

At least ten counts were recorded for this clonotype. CDR3 sequence reads: CASSVGAGNYEQYF. In nucleotides, the CDR3 is TGTGCCAGCAGCGTAGGGGCAGGGAACTACGAGCAGTACTTC. The genes are TRBV9 and TRBJ2-7; D is possibly TRBD1 (5 bases). CDR1 is SGDLS, CDR2 YYNGEE, per germline. CDR3 length: 14 residues. V was pared by 0 bases and J by 3 bases, with 10 bases between.

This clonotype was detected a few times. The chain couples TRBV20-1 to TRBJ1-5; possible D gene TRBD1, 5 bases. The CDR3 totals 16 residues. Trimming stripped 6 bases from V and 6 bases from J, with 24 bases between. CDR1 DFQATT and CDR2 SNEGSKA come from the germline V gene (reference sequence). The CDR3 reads CSAHDRADMVGQPQHF. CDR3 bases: TGCAGTGCCCATGATAGGGCGGACATGGTTGGTCAGCCCCAGCATTTT.

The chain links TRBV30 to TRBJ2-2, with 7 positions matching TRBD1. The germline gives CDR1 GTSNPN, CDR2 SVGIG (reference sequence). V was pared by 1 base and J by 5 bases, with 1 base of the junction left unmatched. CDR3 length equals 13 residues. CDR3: CAWSGTGTGELFF. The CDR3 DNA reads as TGTGCCTGGAGTGGGACAGGAACCGGGGAGCTGTTTTTT.

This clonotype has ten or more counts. The CDR3 bases are TGCAGTGCTAGAAAAGCAGAGGGAGGCATTCAGTACTTC. This translates into CSARKAEGGIQYF. This rearrangement joins TRBV20-1 to TRBJ2-4; perhaps TRBD2 as D (6 bases). Trimming cost V 2 bases and J 9 bases, with 14 bases left between them. The CDR3 length is 13 residues. In germline, CDR1 is DFQATT, CDR2 SNEGSKA (reference sequence).

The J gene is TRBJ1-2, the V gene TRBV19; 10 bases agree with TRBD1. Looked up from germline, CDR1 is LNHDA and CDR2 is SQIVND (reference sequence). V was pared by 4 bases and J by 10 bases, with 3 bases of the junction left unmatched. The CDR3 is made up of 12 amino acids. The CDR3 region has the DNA TGTGCCAGTAGTAAGGACAGGGGGTCCTACACCTTC. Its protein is CASSKDRGSYTF.

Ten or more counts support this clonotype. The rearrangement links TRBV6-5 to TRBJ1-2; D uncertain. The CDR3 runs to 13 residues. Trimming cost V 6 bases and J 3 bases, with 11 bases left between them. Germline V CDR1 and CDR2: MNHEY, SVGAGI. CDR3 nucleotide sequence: TGTGCCAGCAGCTGGGCGTCGGACTATGGCTACACCTTC. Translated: CASSWASDYGYTF.

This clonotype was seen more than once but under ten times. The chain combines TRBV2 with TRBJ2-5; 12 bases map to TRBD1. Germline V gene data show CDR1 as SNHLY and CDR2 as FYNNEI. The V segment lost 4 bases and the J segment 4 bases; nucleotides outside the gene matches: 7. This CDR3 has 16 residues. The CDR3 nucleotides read TGTGCCAGCAGTGGATCCGGGACAGGGGGCGGAGAGACCCAGTACTTC. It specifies CASSGSGTGGGETQYF.

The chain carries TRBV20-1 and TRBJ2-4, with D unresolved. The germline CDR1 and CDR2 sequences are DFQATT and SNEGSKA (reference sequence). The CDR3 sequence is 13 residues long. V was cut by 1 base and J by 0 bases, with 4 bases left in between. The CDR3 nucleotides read TGCAGTGCTAGAGGGGGAGCCAAAAACATTCAGTACTTC. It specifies CSARGGAKNIQYF.

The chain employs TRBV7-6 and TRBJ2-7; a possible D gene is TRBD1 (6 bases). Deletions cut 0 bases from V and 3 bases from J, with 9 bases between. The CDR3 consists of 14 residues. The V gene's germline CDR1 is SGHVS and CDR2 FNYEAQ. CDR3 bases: TGTGCCAGCAGCTTAGCCGAGGGGGTCTACGAGCAGTACTTC. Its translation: CASSLAEGVYEQYF.

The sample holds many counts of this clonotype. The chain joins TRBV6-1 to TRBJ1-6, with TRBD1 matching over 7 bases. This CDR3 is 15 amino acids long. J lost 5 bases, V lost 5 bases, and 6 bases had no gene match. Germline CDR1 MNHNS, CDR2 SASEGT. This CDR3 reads CASSPDRLNNSPLHF. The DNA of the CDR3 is TGTGCCAGCAGTCCGGACAGGTTGAATAATTCACCCCTCCACTTT.

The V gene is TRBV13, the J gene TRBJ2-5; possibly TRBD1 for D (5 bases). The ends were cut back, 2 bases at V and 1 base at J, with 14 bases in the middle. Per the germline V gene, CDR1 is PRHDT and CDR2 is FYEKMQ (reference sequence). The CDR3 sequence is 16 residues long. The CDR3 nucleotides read TGTGCCAGCAGCTTAAATAGTGTGGGGCGCCAAGAGACCCAGTACTTC. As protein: CASSLNSVGRQETQYF.

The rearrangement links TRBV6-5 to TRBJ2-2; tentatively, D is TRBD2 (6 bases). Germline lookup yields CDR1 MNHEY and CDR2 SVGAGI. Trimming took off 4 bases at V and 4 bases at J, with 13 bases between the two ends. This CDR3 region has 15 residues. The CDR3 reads CASSSEEGSTGELFF. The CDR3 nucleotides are TGTGCCAGCAGTTCCGAGGAGGGGAGCACCGGGGAGCTGTTTTTT.

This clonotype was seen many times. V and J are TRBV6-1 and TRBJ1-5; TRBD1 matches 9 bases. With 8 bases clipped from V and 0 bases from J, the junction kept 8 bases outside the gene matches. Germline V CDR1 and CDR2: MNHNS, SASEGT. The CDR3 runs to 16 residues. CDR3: CASRGQGLYSNQPQHF. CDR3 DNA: TGTGCCAGCCGGGGACAGGGCCTTTATAGCAATCAGCCCCAGCATTTT.

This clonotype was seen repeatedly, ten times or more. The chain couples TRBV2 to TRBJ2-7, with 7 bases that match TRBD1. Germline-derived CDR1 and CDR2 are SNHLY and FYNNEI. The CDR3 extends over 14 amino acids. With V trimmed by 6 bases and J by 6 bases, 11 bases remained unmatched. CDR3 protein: CASSLRQGDSEQYF. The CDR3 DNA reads TGTGCCAGCAGCCTGCGACAGGGTGACTCCGAGCAGTACTTC. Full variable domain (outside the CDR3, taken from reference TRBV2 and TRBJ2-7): EPEVTQTPSHQVTQMGQEVILRCVPISNHLYFYWYRQILGQKVEFLVSFYNNEISEKSEIFDDQFSVERPDGSNFTLKIRSTKLEDSAMYFCASSLRQGDSEQYFGPGTRLTVT.

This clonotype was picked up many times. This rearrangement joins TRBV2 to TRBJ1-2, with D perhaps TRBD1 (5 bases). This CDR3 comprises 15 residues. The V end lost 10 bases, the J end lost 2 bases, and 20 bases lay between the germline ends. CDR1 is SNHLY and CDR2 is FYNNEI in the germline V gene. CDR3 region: CANLLDKGLNYGYTF. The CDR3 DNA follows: TGTGCCAACCTCCTAGATAAGGGGTTAAACTATGGCTACACCTTC.

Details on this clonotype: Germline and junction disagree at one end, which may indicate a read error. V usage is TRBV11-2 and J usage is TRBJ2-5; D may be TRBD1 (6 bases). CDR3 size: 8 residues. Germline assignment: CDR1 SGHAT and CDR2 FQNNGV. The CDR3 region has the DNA TGTGCCAGCAGCTCAGGGGACTTC. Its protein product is CASSSGDF.

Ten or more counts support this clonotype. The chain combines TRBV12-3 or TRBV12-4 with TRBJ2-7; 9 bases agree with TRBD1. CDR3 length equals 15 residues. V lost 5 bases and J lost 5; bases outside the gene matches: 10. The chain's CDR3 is CASSPSRDRVHEQYF. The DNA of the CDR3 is TGTGCCAGCAGTCCCAGCAGGGACAGGGTCCACGAGCAGTACTTC.

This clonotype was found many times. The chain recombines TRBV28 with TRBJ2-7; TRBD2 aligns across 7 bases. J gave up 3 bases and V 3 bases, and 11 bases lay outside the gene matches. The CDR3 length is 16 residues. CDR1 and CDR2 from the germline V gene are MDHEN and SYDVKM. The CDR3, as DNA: TGTGCCAGCAGTTTGATTGCGGGAGAGTATTTCTACGAGCAGTACTTC. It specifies CASSLIAGEYFYEQYF. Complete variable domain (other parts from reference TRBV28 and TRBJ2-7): DVKVTQSSRYLVKRTGEKVFLECVQDMDHENMFWYRQDPGLGLRLIYFSYDVKMKEKGDIPEGYSVSREKKERFSLILESASTNQTSMYLCASSLIAGEYFYEQYFGPGTRLTVT.